This note documents a single TCR beta chain sequence. These data are taken from a study of blood T cell repertoires in COVID-19. CDR1 is KGHDR and CDR2 is SFDVKD in the germline V gene. V lost 4 bases to trimming and J lost 6 bases; unmatched junction nucleotides: 9. This CDR3 spans 16 amino acids. Assay used: immunoSEQ multiplex PCR; TCRdb lists only in-frame clones, some missing. The sample yields 100,000 to 150,000 clones, around 70% seen once. The sequence came from a man aged 55 to 70 with acute or convalescent COVID-19. Sequenced material: peripheral blood. The J gene is TRBJ2-2, the V gene TRBV24-1, with 8 bases matching TRBD1. Written as DNA, the CDR3 is TGTGCCACCAGTGACCCCGGGACAGGTCGGTCCGGGGAGCTGTTTTTT. Translation: CATSDPGTGRSGELFF.